This T cell receptor (beta chain) was documented in a study of cytomegalovirus exposure and HLA in healthy donors. The donors (healthy individuals) were bone marrow donors. Whereas donors were nominally healthy upon sampling, unrecorded immune exposures were probable. Overall study results and limits: Researchers had no immune exposure information except CMV serostatus available. An observed cluster of highly shared sequence variants was recorded as a likely sequencing artifact.

Germline V CDR1 and CDR2: SGHTA, FQGNSA. The V gene end was trimmed by 5 bases and the J gene end by 6 bases; junction bases not matched to a gene: 8. This CDR3 has 16 residues. Researchers ran the PCR with 60 Vbeta and 13 Jbeta primers. The data were produced by immunoSEQ multiplex PCR, yet TCRdb's version contains in-frame clones alone and is incomplete. The sample lists about 230,000 clones, 77% occurring once. As regards this clone: No antigen is known for it.

The chain is built from TRBV7-2 and TRBJ2-2; TRBD2 matches at 11 bases. The material sequenced was PBMCs. The TCR originated in a woman aged 55 to 70 in good health and CMV-seropositive. In nucleotides, the CDR3 is TGTGCCAGCAGCACCCTAGCGGGGGGTGCCTCCGGGGAGCTGTTTTTT. It codes for CASSTLAGGASGELFF.